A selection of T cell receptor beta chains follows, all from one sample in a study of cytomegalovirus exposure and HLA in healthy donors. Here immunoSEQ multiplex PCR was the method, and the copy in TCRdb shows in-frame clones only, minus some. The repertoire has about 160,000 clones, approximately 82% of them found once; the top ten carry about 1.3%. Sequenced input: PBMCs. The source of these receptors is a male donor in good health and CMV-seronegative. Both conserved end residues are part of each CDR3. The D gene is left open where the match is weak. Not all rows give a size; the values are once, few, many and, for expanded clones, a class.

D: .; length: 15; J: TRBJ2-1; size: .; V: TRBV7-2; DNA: TGTGCCAGCAGCCCCCAGGAGGTGCTAAACAATGAGCAGTTCTTC; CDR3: CASSPQEVLNNEQFF
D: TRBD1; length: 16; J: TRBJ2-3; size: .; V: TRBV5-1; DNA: TGCGCCAGCAGCTCGGGGGCAGGGGGCGCGAAAGATACGCAGTATTTT; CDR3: CASSSGAGGAKDTQYF
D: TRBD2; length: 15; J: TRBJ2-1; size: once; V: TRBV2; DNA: TGTGCCAGTGACGGAACTAGCGGGGGGTTGAATGAGCAGTTCTTC; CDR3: CASDGTSGGLNEQFF
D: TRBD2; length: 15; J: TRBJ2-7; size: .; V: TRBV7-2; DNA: TGTGCCAGCAGCTTGGACAGCGGGAGGATCGACGAGCAGTACTTC; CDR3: CASSLDSGRIDEQYF
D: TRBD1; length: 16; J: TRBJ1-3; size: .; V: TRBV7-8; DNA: TGTGCCAGCAGCACTGGACAGGGGACGGATGGAAACACCATATATTTT; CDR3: CASSTGQGTDGNTIYF
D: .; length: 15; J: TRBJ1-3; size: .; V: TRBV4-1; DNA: TGCGCCAGCGGGCCCAGGGAGGGGGCTGGAAACACCATATATTTT; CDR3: CASGPREGAGNTIYF
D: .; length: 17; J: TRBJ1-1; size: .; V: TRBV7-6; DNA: TGTGCCAGCAGCTTAGGCGGGACGGCCTGGGAGAACACTGAAGCTTTCTTT; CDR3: CASSLGGTAWENTEAFF
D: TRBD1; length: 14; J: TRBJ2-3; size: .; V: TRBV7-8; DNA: TGTGCCAGCAGCAACGACAGGGCCACAGATACGCAGTATTTT; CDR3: CASSNDRATDTQYF
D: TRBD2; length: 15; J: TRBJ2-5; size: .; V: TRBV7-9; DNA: TGTGCCAGCAGCCAACTAGCGGGGTACCAAGAGACCCAGTACTTC; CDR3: CASSQLAGYQETQYF
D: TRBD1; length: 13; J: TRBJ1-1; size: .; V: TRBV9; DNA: TGTGCCAGCAGCGTAGAATTGACAGGGTTGACTTTCTTT; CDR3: CASSVELTGLTFF
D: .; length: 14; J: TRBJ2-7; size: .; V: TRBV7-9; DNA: TGTGCCAGCAGCGGAGGTGGATTCTCCTACGAGCAGTACTTC; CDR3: CASSGGGFSYEQYF
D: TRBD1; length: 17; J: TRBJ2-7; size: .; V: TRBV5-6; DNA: TGTGCCAGCACCCCGCCGGGACAGGGTTTACCTCGCTACGAGCAGTACTTC; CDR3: CASTPPGQGLPRYEQYF
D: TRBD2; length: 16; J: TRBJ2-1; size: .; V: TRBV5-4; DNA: TGTGCCAGCAGCGTACCGACTAGCGGGAGAGCGAATGAGCAGTTCTTC; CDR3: CASSVPTSGRANEQFF
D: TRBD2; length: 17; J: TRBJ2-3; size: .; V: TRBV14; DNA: TGTGCCAGCAGCCAGTCCGGTTGGACTAGCGGGGCGGATACGCAGTATTTT; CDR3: CASSQSGWTSGADTQYF
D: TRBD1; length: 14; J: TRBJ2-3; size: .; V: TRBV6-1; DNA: TGTGCCAGCAGTCAGGGGGCTGGGGCAGATACGCAGTATTTT; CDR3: CASSQGAGADTQYF
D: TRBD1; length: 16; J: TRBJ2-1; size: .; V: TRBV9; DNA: TGTGCCAGCAGCGACCTGCGTGGGACAGGGGACAATGAGCAGTTCTTC; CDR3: CASSDLRGTGDNEQFF
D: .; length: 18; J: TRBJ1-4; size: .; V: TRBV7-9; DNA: TGTGCCAGCAGCCAGGACAGCACCAAATTCCCAACTAATGAAAAACTGTTTTTT; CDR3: CASSQDSTKFPTNEKLFF
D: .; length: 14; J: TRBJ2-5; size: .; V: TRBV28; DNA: TGTGCCAGCAGACCCCCGGGACTGCAAGAGACCCAGTACTTC; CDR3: CASRPPGLQETQYF
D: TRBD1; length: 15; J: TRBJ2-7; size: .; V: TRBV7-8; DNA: TGTGCCAGCAGCTTGTTGAGGGGACAGTCCTACGAGCAGTACTTC; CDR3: CASSLLRGQSYEQYF
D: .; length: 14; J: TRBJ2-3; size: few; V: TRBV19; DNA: TGTGCCAGTAGTATTATGGCCAGCACAGATACGCAGTATTTT; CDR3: CASSIMASTDTQYF
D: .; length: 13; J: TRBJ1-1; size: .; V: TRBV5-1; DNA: TGCGCCAGCAGCGAAACAGGTGAGAGTGAAGCCTTCTTT; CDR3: CASSETGESEAFF
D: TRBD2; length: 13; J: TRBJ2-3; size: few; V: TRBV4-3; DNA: TGCGCCAGCAGCCACCCCGGGACTACTACGCAGTATTTT; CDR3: CASSHPGTTTQYF
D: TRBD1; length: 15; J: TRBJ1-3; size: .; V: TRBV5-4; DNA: TGTGCCAGCAGCTTCGGGACAGCGGCTGGAAACACCATATATTTT; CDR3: CASSFGTAAGNTIYF
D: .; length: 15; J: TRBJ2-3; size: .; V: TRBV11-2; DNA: TGTGCCAGCAGCCCGACAGGCGGGAGTGGAGATACGCAGTATTTT; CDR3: CASSPTGGSGDTQYF
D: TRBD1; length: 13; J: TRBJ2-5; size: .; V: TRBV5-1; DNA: TGCGCCAGCAGCCGGACAGGGGGGGAGACCCAGTACTTC; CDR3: CASSRTGGETQYF
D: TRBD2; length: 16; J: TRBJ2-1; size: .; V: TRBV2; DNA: TGTGCCAGCAAGAACGGGCTAGCGGGGGGGCCTAATGAGCAGTTCTTC; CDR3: CASKNGLAGGPNEQFF
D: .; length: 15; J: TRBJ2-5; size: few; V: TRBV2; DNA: TGTGCCAGCAGTGAACTTGGGGCAGCCGAAGAGACCCAGTACTTC; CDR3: CASSELGAAEETQYF
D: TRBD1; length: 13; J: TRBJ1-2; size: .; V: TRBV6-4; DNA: TGTGCCAGCAGTGAGACAGGGTCCTATGGCTACACCTTC; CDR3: CASSETGSYGYTF
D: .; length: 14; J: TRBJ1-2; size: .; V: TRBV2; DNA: TGTGCCAGCAGCGGCACAGGGTCTCCCGGTGGCTACACCTTC; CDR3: CASSGTGSPGGYTF
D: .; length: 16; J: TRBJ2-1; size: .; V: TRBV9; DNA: TGTGCCAGCAGCGTACAGGGTTTTGTCTTAGACAATGAGCAGTTCTTC; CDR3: CASSVQGFVLDNEQFF
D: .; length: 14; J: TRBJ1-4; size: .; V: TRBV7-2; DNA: TGTGCCAGCAGCTTAGAACCGCGGGGGGAAAAACTGTTTTTT; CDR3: CASSLEPRGEKLFF
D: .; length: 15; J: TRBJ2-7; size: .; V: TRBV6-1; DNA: TGTGCCAGCAGTGAAGCCCCCAGTTCTCACTACGAGCAGTACTTC; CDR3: CASSEAPSSHYEQYF
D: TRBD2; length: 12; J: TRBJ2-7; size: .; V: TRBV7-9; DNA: TGTTCCAGCAGCACTAGCGAGGGCGAGCAGTACTTC; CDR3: CSSSTSEGEQYF
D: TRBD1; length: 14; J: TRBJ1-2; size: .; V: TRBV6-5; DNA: TGTGCCAGCAGCCCCGGGACAGGGACCTATGGCTACACCTTC; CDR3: CASSPGTGTYGYTF
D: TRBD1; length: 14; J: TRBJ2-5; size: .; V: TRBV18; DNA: TGTGCCAGCTCGCGGACAGGGGCCCAAGAGACCCAGTACTTC; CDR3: CASSRTGAQETQYF
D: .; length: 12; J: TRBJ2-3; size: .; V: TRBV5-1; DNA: TGCGCCAGCGCGCTTGCCTCAGATACGCAGTATTTT; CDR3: CASALASDTQYF
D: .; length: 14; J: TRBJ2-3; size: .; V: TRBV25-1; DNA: TGTGCCAGCACCTCTGGAGTGAGCACAGATACGCAGTATTTT; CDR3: CASTSGVSTDTQYF
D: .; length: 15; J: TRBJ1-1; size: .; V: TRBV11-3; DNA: TGTGCCAGCAGCTTAGACGACCAGAGCGACACTGAAGCTTTCTTT; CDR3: CASSLDDQSDTEAFF
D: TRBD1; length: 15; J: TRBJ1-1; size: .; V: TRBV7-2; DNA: TGTGCCAGCAGCTCGCGACAGGGGTTGACCACTGAAGCTTTCTTT; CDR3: CASSSRQGLTTEAFF
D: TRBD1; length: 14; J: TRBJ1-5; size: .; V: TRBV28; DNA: TGTGCCAGCAGTTTAGGACAGGGTTATCAGCCCCAGCATTTT; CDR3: CASSLGQGYQPQHF
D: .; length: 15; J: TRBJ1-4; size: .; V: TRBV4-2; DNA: TGTGCCAGCAGCCCCTATACAGGGACGGAAGAAAAACTGTTTTTT; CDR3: CASSPYTGTEEKLFF
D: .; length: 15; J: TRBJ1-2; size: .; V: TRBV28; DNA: TGTGCCAGCAGGGCGGGGGGGGAAGGATCATCTGGCTACACCTTC; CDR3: CASRAGGEGSSGYTF
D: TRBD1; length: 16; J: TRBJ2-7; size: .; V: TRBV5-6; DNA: TGTGCCAGCAGCCCTTATCGTAAGACAGGGGGCTACGAGCAGTACTTC; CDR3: CASSPYRKTGGYEQYF
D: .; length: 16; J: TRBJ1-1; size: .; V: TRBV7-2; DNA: TGTGCCAACAGCTTAGTGTCAGGGATAGCCAACACTGAAGCTTTCTTT; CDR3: CANSLVSGIANTEAFF
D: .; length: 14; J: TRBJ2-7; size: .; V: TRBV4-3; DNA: TGCGCCAGCAGCCCCCTGGGAGGGGGGAACGAGCAGTACTTC; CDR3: CASSPLGGGNEQYF
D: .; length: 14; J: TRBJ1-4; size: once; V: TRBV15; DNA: TGTGCCACCGCTCGCGGAGGGTCGGATGAAAAACTGTTTTTT; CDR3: CATARGGSDEKLFF
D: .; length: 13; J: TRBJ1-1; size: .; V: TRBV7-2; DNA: TGTGCCAGCAGCGGTAGAGGGTTCGCTGAAGCTTTCTTT; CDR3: CASSGRGFAEAFF
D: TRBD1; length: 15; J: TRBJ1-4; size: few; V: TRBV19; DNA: TGTGCCAGTAGTACAGGGACAGGGGGCGTTGAAAAACTGTTTTTT; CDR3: CASSTGTGGVEKLFF
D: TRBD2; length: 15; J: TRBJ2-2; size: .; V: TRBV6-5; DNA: TGTGCCAGCAGTCTGGCGGGAGGGTCCCCCGGGGAGCTGTTTTTT; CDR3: CASSLAGGSPGELFF